Detailed here is one T cell receptor beta chain. Its antigen remains unidentified. One end of the junction is discordant with germline, which a read error may explain. These data come from a study of T cell repertoires in cytomegalovirus infection (dated by TCRdb to 2018 to 2020). In terms of the full investigation: Donor HLA type was relevant to the analysis, because carriage of CMV infection together with the matching HLA type was indicated by public TCR beta signatures. What the authors observed across the whole study: In the ex vivo response, HLA-C-restricted CMV-specific TCR beta clonotypes were dominant, and in two of eight donors the single most frequent clonotype came from this HLA-C-restricted group. Cumulative frequency of public TCR beta family members discriminated carriers of CMV infection plus the relevant HLA type in this cohort and an independent approximately 400-donor cohort.

CDR1 and CDR2 (MNHNS, SASEGT) derive from the germline V gene. The CDR3 goes from the cysteine to the phenylalanine over 19 residues. The read is trimmed to its CDR3 DNA, 57 bases read in frame from base 1. Sequencing took place on an Illumina HiSeq 1500. TCRdb applied fastp at Q25 and MiXCR to the public reads, then kept only in-frame beta chains. Under each unique CDR3 protein, matching rows form one entry showing the most common genes and DNA. The sample profile shows a few hundred thousand distinct CDR3 sequences; 15% to 20% of them were found once. The ten top clones hold less than 50% of the sample.

Sequences were obtained from CD8+ T cells from PBMCs. This chain is built from TRBV6-1 and TRBJ1-4, with TRBD1 perhaps the D gene, on 6 matching bases. The receptor comes from a human donor in good health (CMV status not recorded). Some clones in this sample may be carry-over from other donors' samples. CDR3 loop: CASTEDEWGAGETNEKLFF. The DNA sequence follows: TGTGCCAGCACTGAAGACGAGTGGGGGGCAGGGGAAACTAATGAAAAACTGTTTTTT.